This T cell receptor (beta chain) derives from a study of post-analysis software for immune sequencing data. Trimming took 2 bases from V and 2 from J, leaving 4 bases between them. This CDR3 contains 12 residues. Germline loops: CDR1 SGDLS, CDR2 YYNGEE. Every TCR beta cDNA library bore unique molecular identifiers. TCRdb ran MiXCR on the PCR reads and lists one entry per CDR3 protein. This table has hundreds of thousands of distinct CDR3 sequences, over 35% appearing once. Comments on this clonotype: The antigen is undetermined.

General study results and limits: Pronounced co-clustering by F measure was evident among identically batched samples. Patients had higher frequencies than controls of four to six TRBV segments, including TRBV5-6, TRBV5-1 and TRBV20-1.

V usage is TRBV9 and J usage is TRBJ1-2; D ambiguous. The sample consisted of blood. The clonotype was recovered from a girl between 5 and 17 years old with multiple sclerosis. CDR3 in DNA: TGTGCCAGCAGCGTCTTAAACTATGGCTACACCTTC. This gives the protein CASSVLNYGYTF.